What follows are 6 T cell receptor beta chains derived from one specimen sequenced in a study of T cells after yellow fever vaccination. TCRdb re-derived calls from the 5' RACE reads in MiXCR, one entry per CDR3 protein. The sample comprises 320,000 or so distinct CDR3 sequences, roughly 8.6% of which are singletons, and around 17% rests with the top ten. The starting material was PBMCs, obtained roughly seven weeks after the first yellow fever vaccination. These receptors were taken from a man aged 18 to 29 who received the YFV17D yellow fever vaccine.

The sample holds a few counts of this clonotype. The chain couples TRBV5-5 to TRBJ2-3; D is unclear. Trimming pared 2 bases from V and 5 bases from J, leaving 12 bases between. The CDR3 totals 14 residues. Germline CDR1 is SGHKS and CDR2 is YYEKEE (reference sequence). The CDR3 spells CASSFIRRGDTQYF. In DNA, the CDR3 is TGTGCCAGCAGCTTTATCAGGCGAGGAGATACGCAGTATTTT.

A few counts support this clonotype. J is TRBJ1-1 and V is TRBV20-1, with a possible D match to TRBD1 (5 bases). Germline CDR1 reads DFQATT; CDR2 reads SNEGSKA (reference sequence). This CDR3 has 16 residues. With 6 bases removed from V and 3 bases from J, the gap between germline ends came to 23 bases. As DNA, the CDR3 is TGCAGTGCCATAAACTTACCCAGCGGGGGGGACACTGAAGCTTTCTTT. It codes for CSAINLPSGGDTEAFF.

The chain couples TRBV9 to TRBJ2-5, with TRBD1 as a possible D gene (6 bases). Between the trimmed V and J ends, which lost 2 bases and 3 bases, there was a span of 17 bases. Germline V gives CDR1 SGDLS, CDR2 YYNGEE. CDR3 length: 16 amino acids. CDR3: CASSVEGRGWEETQYF. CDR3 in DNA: TGTGCCAGCAGCGTCGAAGGCAGGGGTTGGGAAGAGACCCAGTACTTC.

In nucleotides, the CDR3 is TGTGCCAGCAGTTCCCTTAGCGGGGGGACCACAGATACGCAGTATTTT. Translating gives CASSSLSGGTTDTQYF. V gene TRBV12-3 or TRBV12-4 combines with J gene TRBJ2-3; 10 nucleotides match TRBD2. The CDR3 sequence is 16 residues long. J was trimmed by 2 bases and V by 4 bases; bases with no gene match: 6.

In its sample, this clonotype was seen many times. DNA of the CDR3: TGCAGCGTGACGAACACTGAAGCTTTCTTT. Its translation is CSVTNTEAFF. This chain uses TRBV29-1 with TRBJ1-1, with D hard to call. The CDR3 is 10 amino acids. V was clipped by 6 bases and J by 1 base, with 3 bases between them. From germline, CDR1 is SQVTM and CDR2 ANQGSEA.

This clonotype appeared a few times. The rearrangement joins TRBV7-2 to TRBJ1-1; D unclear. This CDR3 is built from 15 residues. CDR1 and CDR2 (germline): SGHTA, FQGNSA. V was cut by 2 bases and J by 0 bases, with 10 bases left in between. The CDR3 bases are TGTGCCAGCAGCTTACTCGGCAGTGTGAACACTGAAGCTTTCTTT. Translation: CASSLLGSVNTEAFF.